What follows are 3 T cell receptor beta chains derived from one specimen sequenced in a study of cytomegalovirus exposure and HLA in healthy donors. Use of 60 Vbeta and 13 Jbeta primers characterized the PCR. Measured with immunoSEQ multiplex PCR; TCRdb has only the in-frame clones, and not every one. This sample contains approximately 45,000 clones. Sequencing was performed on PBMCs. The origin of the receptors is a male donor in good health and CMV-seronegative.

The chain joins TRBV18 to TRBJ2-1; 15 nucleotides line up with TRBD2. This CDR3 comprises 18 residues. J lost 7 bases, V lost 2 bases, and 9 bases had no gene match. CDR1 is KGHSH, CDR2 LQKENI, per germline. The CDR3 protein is CASSPFSGGLAGGNEQFF. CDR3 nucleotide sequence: TGTGCCAGCTCACCATTTTCCGGGGGACTAGCGGGGGGTAATGAGCAGTTCTTC.

CDR3 residues: CASSLGIRGEQYF. CDR3 in DNA: TGTGCCAGCAGCTTAGGGATAAGAGGCGAGCAGTACTTC. The chain employs TRBV7-9 and TRBJ2-7; D gene unclear. Germline assignment: CDR1 SEHNR and CDR2 FQNEAQ (reference sequence). The length of the CDR3 is 13 residues. The V and J ends lost 1 base and 6 bases respectively, with 10 bases between them.

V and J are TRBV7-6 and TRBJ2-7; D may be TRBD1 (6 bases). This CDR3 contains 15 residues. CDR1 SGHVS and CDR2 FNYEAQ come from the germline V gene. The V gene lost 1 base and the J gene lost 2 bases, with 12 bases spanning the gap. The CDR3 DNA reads TGTGCCAGCAGCTTAGGGGGGACACTCGCCTACGAGCAGTACTTC. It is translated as CASSLGGTLAYEQYF.